This T cell receptor beta chain was identified during a study of blood T cell repertoires in COVID-19. In this sample, this clone turned up once. Per the study methods: Estimation of nucleated cell counts was performed using reference gene primer amplification. Measured with immunoSEQ multiplex PCR; TCRdb has only the in-frame clones, and not every one. The V and J calls and clone size are taken from that table; D and trimming were inferred from the DNA. The profile covers fewer than 200,000 clones, with 70% to 90% appearing a single time and about 4.4% taken by the ten largest. This TCR derives from a woman aged 45-60 years who had recovered from COVID-19. Sequenced material: PBMCs or T cells enriched from blood (not recorded which).

CDR3 bases: TGTGCCAGCAGCCCGGCGACTAGCTACGAGCAGTACGTC. Translation: CASSPATSYEQYV. V gene TRBV14 combines with J gene TRBJ2-7; tentative D call: TRBD2 (6 bases). The CDR3 runs to 13 residues. Germline assignment: CDR1 SGHDN and CDR2 FVKESK. Trimming removed 4 bases from V and 3 bases from J, with 10 bases in between.